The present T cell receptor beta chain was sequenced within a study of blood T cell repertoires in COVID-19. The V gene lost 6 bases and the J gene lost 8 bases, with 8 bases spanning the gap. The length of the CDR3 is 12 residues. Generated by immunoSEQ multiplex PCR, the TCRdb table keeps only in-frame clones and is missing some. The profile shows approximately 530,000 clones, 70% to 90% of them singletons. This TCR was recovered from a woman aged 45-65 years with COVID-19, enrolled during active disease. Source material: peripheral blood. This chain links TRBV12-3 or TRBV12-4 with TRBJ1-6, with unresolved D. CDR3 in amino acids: CASRELYSPLHF. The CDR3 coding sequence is TGTGCCAGCAGAGAACTTTATTCACCCCTCCACTTT.